This TCR beta chain was captured in a study of T cells in Graves' hyperthyroidism and ophthalmopathy. Regarding the study as a whole: Before onset, ophthalmopathy was predicted by the model a median 6.5 months earlier.

Germline CDR1 MDHEN, CDR2 SYDVKM. The CDR3 loop spans 15 amino acids. Trimming stripped 5 bases from V and 6 bases from J, with 19 bases between. There were TCR beta CDR3 regions amplified from RNA transcripts. HTBI primers were employed in a first-round RT-PCR of the TCR CDR3. TCRdb re-derived calls from the multiplex PCR reads in MiXCR, one entry per CDR3 protein. The table shows around 350,000 distinct CDR3 sequences, with around 25% occurring only once. PBMCs were obtained from about 9 ml fresh peripheral blood. On this clonotype: Its antigen is currently unknown.

The clonotype originates from a man in his fifties with Graves' hyperthyroidism. Sequencing was performed on blood. The chain combines TRBV28 with TRBJ1-2; perhaps TRBD1 as D (6 bases). The chain's CDR3 is CASSPPGGRDHGYTF. The CDR3 DNA reads as TGTGCCAGCAGTCCGCCGGGGGGGCGAGATCATGGCTACACCTTC.